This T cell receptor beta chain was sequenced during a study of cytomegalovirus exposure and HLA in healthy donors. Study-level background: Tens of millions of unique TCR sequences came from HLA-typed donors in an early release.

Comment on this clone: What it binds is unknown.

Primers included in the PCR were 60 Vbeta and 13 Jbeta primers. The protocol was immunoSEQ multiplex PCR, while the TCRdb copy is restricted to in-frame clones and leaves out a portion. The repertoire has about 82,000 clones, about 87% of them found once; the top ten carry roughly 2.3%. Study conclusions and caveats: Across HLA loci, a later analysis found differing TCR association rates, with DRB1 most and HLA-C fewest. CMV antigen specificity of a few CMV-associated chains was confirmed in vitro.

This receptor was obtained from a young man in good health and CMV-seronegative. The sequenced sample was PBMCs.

The CDR3 nucleotides are TGCAGCGTCCTCTGGCGGGAGGATGACGGGGAGCTGTTTTTT. Protein: CSVLWREDDGELFF. The V gene is TRBV29-1, the J gene TRBJ2-2, with 8 positions matching TRBD2. J was trimmed by 7 bases and V by 6 bases; bases with no gene match: 10. The CDR3 has 14 amino acids. The germline CDR1 and CDR2 sequences are SQVTM and ANQGSEA.